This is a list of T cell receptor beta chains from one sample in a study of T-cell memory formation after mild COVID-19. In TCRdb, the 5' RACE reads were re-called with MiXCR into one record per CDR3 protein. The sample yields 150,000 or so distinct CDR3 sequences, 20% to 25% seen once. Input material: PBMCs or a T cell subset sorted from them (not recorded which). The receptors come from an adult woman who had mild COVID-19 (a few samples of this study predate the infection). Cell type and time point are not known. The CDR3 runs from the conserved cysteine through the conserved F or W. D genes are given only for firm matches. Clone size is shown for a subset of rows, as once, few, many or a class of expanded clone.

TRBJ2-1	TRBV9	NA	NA	TGTGCCAGCAGCGTAGCTGGACTTCACAATGAGCAGTTCTTC	CASSVAGLHNEQFF
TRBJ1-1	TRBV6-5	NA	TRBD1	TGTGCCAGCAGTTACAGGACAGGGTTCACTGAAGCTTTCTTT	CASSYRTGFTEAFF
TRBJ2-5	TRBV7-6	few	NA	TGTGCCAGCAGCTTGGCCCCCGGGGCCGATCAAGAGACCCAGTACTTC	CASSLAPGADQETQYF
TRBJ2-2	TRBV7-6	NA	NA	TGTGCCAGCAGCCTACTAGGTCCAGGGTCCGGGGAGCTGTTTTTT	CASSLLGPGSGELFF
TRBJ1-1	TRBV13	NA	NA	TGTGCCAGCAGCTTAGGCCGGGGTGGCCGTGAAGCTTTCTTT	CASSLGRGGREAFF
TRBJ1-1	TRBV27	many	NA	TGTGCCAGCAGTTTCAGGGGTAGCACTGAAGCTTTCTTT	CASSFRGSTEAFF
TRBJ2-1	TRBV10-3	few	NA	TGTGCCATCAGTGATCGGGGTAATGAGCAGTTCTTC	CAISDRGNEQFF
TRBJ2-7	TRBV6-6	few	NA	TGTGCCAGCAGCTCCCCGGGACTGGGGTTTTACGAGCAGTACTTC	CASSSPGLGFYEQYF
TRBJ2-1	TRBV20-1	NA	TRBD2	TGCAGTGCTAGAGGTGAAAGCGGGATTTTCGGCGAGCAGTTCTTC	CSARGESGIFGEQFF
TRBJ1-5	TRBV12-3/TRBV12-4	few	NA	TGTGCCAGCTTGGGCGAGGGGCCCCAGCATTTT	CASLGEGPQHF
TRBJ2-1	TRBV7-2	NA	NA	TGTGCCAGCTTTACGGGACGCGGTGGTGTCAATGAGCAGTTCTTC	CASFTGRGGVNEQFF
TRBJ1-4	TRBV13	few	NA	TGTGCCAGCAGAAGGGACATGGATGAAAAACTGTTTTTT	CASRRDMDEKLFF
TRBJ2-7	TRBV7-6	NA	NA	TGTGCCAGCAGCCCCATGGTGGACGCCTGGCCCGGGCAGTACTTC	CASSPMVDAWPGQYF
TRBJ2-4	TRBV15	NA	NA	TGTGCCACCAGCAGTCCCCCGTCCCTAGCCAAAAACATTCAGTACTTC	CATSSPPSLAKNIQYF
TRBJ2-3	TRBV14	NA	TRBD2	TGTGCCAGCAGCCAAGTAGAACTAGCGGGAGATACGCAGTATTTT	CASSQVELAGDTQYF
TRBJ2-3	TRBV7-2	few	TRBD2	TGTGCCAGCAGCTTAGAGGTCTCGCTAGCGGGAGCCACAGATACGCAGTATTTT	CASSLEVSLAGATDTQYF
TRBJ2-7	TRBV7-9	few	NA	TGTGCCAGCAGCTTAGAACCTCCCCGGACGCCTGGCTCCTACGAGCAGTACTTC	CASSLEPPRTPGSYEQYF
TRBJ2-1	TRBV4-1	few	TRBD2	TGCGCCAGCAGCCAAGTGGGTCTAGCGGCGCGAAATGAGCAGTTCTTC	CASSQVGLAARNEQFF
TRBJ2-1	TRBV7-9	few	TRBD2	TGTGCCAGCAGCCCACCTAGCGGGGGGCAAGTCAATGAGCAGTTCTTC	CASSPPSGGQVNEQFF
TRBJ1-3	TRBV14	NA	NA	TGTGCCAGCAGCCAAGGGATGGAAGACACCATATATTTT	CASSQGMEDTIYF
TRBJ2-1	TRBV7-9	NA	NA	TGTGCCAGCAGCTTAGTCGGCGCAGCCGGATTGGACAATGAGCAGTTCTTC	CASSLVGAAGLDNEQFF
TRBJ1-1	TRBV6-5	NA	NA	TGTGCCAGCCATATTGGGGGACATCCCAACACTGAAGCTTTCTTT	CASHIGGHPNTEAFF
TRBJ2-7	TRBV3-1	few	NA	TGTGCCAGCAGCCGACTAGTCACCTTCGGCGAGCAGTACTTC	CASSRLVTFGEQYF
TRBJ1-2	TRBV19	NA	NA	TGTGCCAGTAGTCCCCAGGGCAACTATGGCTACACCTTC	CASSPQGNYGYTF
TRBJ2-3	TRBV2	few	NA	TGTGCCAGCAAGGGACCCGTGGCGGATACGCAGTATTTT	CASKGPVADTQYF
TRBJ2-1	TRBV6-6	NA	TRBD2	TGTGCCAGCAGTCCGGTAGTCTGGACTAGCTCCTACAATGAGCAGTTCTTC	CASSPVVWTSSYNEQFF
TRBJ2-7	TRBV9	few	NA	TGTGCCAGCAGCCCCGGACAGAGGGTTCAGTACTTC	CASSPGQRVQYF
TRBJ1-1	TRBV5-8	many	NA	TGTGCCAGCAGCTTAGTTAGCACTGAAGCTTTCTTT	CASSLVSTEAFF
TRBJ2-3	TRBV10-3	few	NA	TGTGCCATCAAAAGCCCCCTAGTCACAGATACGCAGTATTTT	CAIKSPLVTDTQYF
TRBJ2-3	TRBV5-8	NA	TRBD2	TGTGCCAGCAGCTCCTCGGGAGGGCCCGAACGCACAGATACGCAGTATTTT	CASSSSGGPERTDTQYF
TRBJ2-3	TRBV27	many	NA	TGTGCCAGCAGTTTCACAAGGGCGACAGATACGCAGTATTTT	CASSFTRATDTQYF
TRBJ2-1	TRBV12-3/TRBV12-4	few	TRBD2	TGTGCCAGCAAGGGTGAGCGGGAGCTTTCCTACAATGAGCAGTTCTTC	CASKGERELSYNEQFF
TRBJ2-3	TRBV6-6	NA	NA	TGTGCCAGCGGAAGGCCCGACACAGATACGCAGTATTTT	CASGRPDTDTQYF
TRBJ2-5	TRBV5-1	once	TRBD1	TGCGCCAGCAGTCTTCAGGGGGTTCAACAGACCCAGTACTTC	CASSLQGVQQTQYF
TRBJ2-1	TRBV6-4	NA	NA	TGTGCCAGCAGTGAAGGTAGTGAGCAGTTCTTC	CASSEGSEQFF
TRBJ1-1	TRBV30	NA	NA	TGTGCCGCTGACAGTGACCAACCTGAAGCTTTCTTT	CAADSDQPEAFF
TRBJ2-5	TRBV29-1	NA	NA	TGCAGCGTTGAACCCCCGGGTCAACAAGAGACCCAGTACTTC	CSVEPPGQQETQYF
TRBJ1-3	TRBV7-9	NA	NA	TGTGCCAGCAGCTTAGTACCCACGGTCTCTGGAAACACCATATATTTT	CASSLVPTVSGNTIYF
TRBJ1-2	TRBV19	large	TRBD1	TGTGCCAGTACCTCTTACCGGGACAGAATACACTATGGCTACACCTTC	CASTSYRDRIHYGYTF
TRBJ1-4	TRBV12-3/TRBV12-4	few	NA	TGTGCCAGCAGTTTAGGGGGTCAACTGTTTTTT	CASSLGGQLFF
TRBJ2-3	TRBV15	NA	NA	TGTGCCACCACCCCAGCCCTGAGCATTACTAGCACAGATACGCAGTATTTT	CATTPALSITSTDTQYF
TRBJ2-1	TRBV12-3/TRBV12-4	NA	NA	TGTGCCAGCAGCCCGACGACATACAATGAGCAGTTCTTC	CASSPTTYNEQFF
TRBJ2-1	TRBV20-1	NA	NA	TGCAGTGCTAGAGGTCGGGGCAACGAGGGTTTCAATGAGCAGTTCTTC	CSARGRGNEGFNEQFF
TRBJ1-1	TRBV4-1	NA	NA	TGCGCCAGCAGCCCCAGTACAGGGTTCAACACTGAAGCTTTCTTT	CASSPSTGFNTEAFF
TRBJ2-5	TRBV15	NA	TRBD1	TGTGCCACCAGCAGAGCCGACAGGGCAGAGGAGACCCAGTACTTC	CATSRADRAEETQYF
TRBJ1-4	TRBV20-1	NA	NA	TGCAGTGCTAGGTTGGAAGAAAAACTGTTTTTT	CSARLEEKLFF
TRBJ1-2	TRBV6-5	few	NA	TGTGCCAGCAGTTACCAGGGAGAGGCTAACTTTAATGGCTACACCTTC	CASSYQGEANFNGYTF